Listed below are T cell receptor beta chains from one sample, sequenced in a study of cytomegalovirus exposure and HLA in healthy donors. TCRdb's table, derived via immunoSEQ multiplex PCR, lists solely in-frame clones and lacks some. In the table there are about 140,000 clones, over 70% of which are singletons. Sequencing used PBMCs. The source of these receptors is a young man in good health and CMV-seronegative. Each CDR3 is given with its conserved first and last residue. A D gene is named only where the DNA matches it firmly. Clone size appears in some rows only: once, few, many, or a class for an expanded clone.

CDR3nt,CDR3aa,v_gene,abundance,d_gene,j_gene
TGTGCCAGCAGTGGGTCTAATCCGTCAGGAACCGGGGAGCTGTTTTTT,CASSGSNPSGTGELFF,TRBV6-4,.,.,TRBJ2-2
TGTGCCAGCAGTTACGGTGGAACCGGGGGAAACATTCAGTACTTC,CASSYGGTGGNIQYF,TRBV6-5,.,.,TRBJ2-4
TGTGCCAGCAACAGAGGGGGAAGGGCCTACGAGCAGTACTTC,CASNRGGRAYEQYF,TRBV27,.,.,TRBJ2-7
TGCGCCAGCAGCTTGGCCGGGACAGGGGGCGAGCCCCAGCATTTT,CASSLAGTGGEPQHF,TRBV5-1,.,TRBD1,TRBJ1-5
TGTGCCTGGAGAACCCGGGCCTATAATTCACCCCTCCACTTT,CAWRTRAYNSPLHF,TRBV30,.,.,TRBJ1-6
TGTGCCAGCAGCCACGGGACTAGCGGGAGGGGGGAGCAGTACTTC,CASSHGTSGRGEQYF,TRBV28,once,TRBD2,TRBJ2-7
TGTGCCAGCAGCTTAGGTGCGGGAGGAACCGGGGAGCTGTTTTTT,CASSLGAGGTGELFF,TRBV7-8,.,TRBD2,TRBJ2-2
TGTGCCAGCTCACCGTCCCGGGACTACAATGAGCAGTTCTTC,CASSPSRDYNEQFF,TRBV18,.,.,TRBJ2-1
TGTGCCAGCAAGAGAGACATGAACACTGAAGCTTTCTTT,CASKRDMNTEAFF,TRBV2,.,.,TRBJ1-1
TGTGCCAGCAGCTTAGCGACCCCGGGACAGGAGTACTTC,CASSLATPGQEYF,TRBV7-2,.,TRBD1,TRBJ2-7
TGTGCCAGCATGGGCGGGGGGGCGGGTAGCAATCAGCCCCAGCATTTT,CASMGGGAGSNQPQHF,TRBV6-6,.,.,TRBJ1-5
TGTGCCACCAGCAGGGGACCGGGACAGGGGGCGTTGGAGCAGTACTTC,CATSRGPGQGALEQYF,TRBV15,once,TRBD1,TRBJ2-7
TGTGCCAGCTCAGAGGATGGCTACACCTTC,CASSEDGYTF,TRBV28,once,.,TRBJ1-2
TGTGCCAGTACTCCGGGACAGGGGGCGGCAGATACGCAGTATTTT,CASTPGQGAADTQYF,TRBV7-9,.,TRBD1,TRBJ2-3
TGTGCCAGCAGCGACAGGGACTCAGGCAATCAGCCCCAGCATTTT,CASSDRDSGNQPQHF,TRBV6-1,few,TRBD1,TRBJ1-5
TGTGCCAGCAGCTCATTCGGGACTAGGTCCACAGATACGCAGTATTTT,CASSSFGTRSTDTQYF,TRBV11-2,once,TRBD2,TRBJ2-3
TGTGCCAGCAGTCCAGGGCCCCACGAGCAGTACTTC,CASSPGPHEQYF,TRBV28,.,.,TRBJ2-7
TGTGCCAGCAGTAATCGGCTAGCGGGAGGCGATGAGCAGTTCTTC,CASSNRLAGGDEQFF,TRBV27,.,TRBD2,TRBJ2-1
TGCAGCGGCAAGGTAACAGGGATCATGAACACTGAAGCTTTCTTT,CSGKVTGIMNTEAFF,TRBV29-1,.,.,TRBJ1-1
TGTGCCAGCAGCCGAGACAGCCTCTATGGCTACACCTTC,CASSRDSLYGYTF,TRBV6-5,few,.,TRBJ1-2
TGTGCCTGGAGTGTACGTAGCGTCAACACCGGGGAGCTGTTTTTT,CAWSVRSVNTGELFF,TRBV30,.,.,TRBJ2-2
TGTGCCAGCAGTGATCAAGCGGGAGGGTACAATGAGCAGTTCTTC,CASSDQAGGYNEQFF,TRBV6-1,.,TRBD2,TRBJ2-1
TGTGCCAGCATTGACCATAGCGGGAGCTCCTACGAGCAGTACTTC,CASIDHSGSSYEQYF,TRBV6-6,.,TRBD2,TRBJ2-7
TGCGCCAGCAGACGGTCTAGCGGGAGTTTGAACATTCAGTACTTC,CASRRSSGSLNIQYF,TRBV10-2,many,TRBD2,TRBJ2-4
TGTGCCAGCAGCCGGGACTTGAGCGGTAGAGAGACCCAGTACTTC,CASSRDLSGRETQYF,TRBV7-6,.,.,TRBJ2-5
TGCGCCAGCAGCCAAGGGGCAGGACTAGCGGGATTACAGTACTTC,CASSQGAGLAGLQYF,TRBV4-3,once,TRBD2,TRBJ2-7
TGTTCCAGCAGCCTCAATACAGGGTTTGGCAATCAGCCCCAGCATTTT,CSSSLNTGFGNQPQHF,TRBV7-9,.,.,TRBJ1-5
TGTGCCAGCAGTTTAACCCCAGGGAACCACTATGGCTACACCTTC,CASSLTPGNHYGYTF,TRBV27,.,.,TRBJ1-2
TGTGCCAGCAGTTTAGAGGGAGCGGGAGGGCTCAATGAGCAGTTCTTC,CASSLEGAGGLNEQFF,TRBV27,.,TRBD2,TRBJ2-1
TGTGCCAGCAGTTTATGGACTAACTACAATGAGCAGTTCTTC,CASSLWTNYNEQFF,TRBV27,.,.,TRBJ2-1
TGTGCCAGCAGCCCCCAGGGTTGGGGGCAAGGAAACGAGCAGTACTTC,CASSPQGWGQGNEQYF,TRBV7-2,.,.,TRBJ2-7
TGTGCCAGCAGTTTATGGGAGGGCCCTGGGGCCAACGTCCTGACTTTC,CASSLWEGPGANVLTF,TRBV28,.,.,TRBJ2-6
TGTGCCAGCAGCGTGGGGACTAGCGGGAGTACAGATACGCAGTATTTT,CASSVGTSGSTDTQYF,TRBV9,.,TRBD2,TRBJ2-3
TGCGCCAGCAGCGCGAAGACAGGGGAGTCCTCTGGGGCCAACGTCCTGACTTTC,CASSAKTGESSGANVLTF,TRBV5-1,.,TRBD1,TRBJ2-6
TGTGCCAGCTCACCCTCGCTCGAGTCAGAGCAGTTCTTC,CASSPSLESEQFF,TRBV18,.,.,TRBJ2-1
TGTGCCAGCAGTGGGACGGGATGGGCTCAAGAGACCCAGTACTTC,CASSGTGWAQETQYF,TRBV2,few,.,TRBJ2-5
TGTGCCAGCAGCTTAGGAGAGGGAGCGGGGGCCTACGAGCAGTACTTC,CASSLGEGAGAYEQYF,TRBV7-9,few,TRBD2,TRBJ2-7
TGTGCCAGCAGTTTCGGGGGAAATGAAAAACTGTTTTTT,CASSFGGNEKLFF,TRBV27,.,.,TRBJ1-4
TGTGCCAGCAGTTGGACAGGGGATTCACCCCTCCACTTT,CASSWTGDSPLHF,TRBV9,.,TRBD1,TRBJ1-6